This T cell receptor beta chain originates from a study of cytotoxic CD8 clonotypes in ibrutinib-treated CLL. Clones were read by immunoSEQ multiplex PCR, and TCRdb kept only the in-frame ones, dropping some. The profile shows about 250,000 clones, 70% of them singletons. Trimming took off 3 bases at V and 3 bases at J, with 11 bases between the two ends. The germline V gene has CDR1 LNHDA and CDR2 SQIVND (reference sequence). The CDR3 runs to 14 residues. This clone is a singleton in its sample. This chain connects TRBV19 to TRBJ1-1; possibly TRBD1 for D (5 bases). Sequences were derived from PBMCs, sampled after 24 months of ibrutinib treatment. The sequence was obtained from a human donor with chronic lymphocytic leukemia. The CDR3 sequence is CASSMRQGHTEAFF. CDR3 in DNA: TGTGCCAGTAGTATGCGGCAGGGCCACACTGAAGCTTTCTTT.